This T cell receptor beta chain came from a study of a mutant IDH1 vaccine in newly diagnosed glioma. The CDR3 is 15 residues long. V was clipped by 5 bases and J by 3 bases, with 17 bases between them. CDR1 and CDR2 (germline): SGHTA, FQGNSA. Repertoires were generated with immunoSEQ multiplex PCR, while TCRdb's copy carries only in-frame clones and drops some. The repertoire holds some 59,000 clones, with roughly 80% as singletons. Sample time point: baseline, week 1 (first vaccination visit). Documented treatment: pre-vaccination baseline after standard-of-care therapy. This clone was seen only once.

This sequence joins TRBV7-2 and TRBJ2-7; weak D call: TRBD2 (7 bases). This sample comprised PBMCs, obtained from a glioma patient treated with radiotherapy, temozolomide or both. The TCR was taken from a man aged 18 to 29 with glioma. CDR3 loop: CASSPVGGRDYEQYF. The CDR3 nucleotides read TGTGCCAGCAGCCCAGTGGGGGGGCGAGACTACGAGCAGTACTTC.